The 11 T cell receptor beta chains reported below all come from one sample, sequenced in a study of neurological immune-mediated disorders. MiXCR, applied by TCRdb to the 5' RACE reads, yields one record per CDR3 protein. The sample has roughly 57,000 distinct CDR3 sequences, roughly 8.4% seen once. Time point: longitudinal time-point 3. Sequences were obtained from PBMCs. The receptor set was obtained from a middle-aged woman in good health.

This clonotype was detected only a few times. The chain has TRBV20-1 and TRBJ2-3; D may be TRBD1 (5 bases). The CDR3 has 16 amino acids. The V end was cut by 3 bases, the J end by 0 bases, with 16 bases between. Germline V lookup: CDR1 DFQATT, CDR2 SNEGSKA (reference sequence). The DNA of the CDR3 is TGCAGTGCTAGTGACCACAGGCGGATTAGCACAGATACGCAGTATTTT. It translates to CSASDHRRISTDTQYF.

This clonotype was picked up a small number of times. This may arise from a read error, as a much more abundant clone is one base away. The chain couples TRBV7-3 to TRBJ1-1; perhaps TRBD1 as D (5 bases). CDR3 length: 14 amino acids. Germline V lookup: CDR1 SGHTA, CDR2 FQGTGA. The CDR3 DNA follows: TGTGCCAACAGCCCAGTCGGCAGGGACACTGAAGCTTTCTTT. It translates to CANSPVGRDTEAFF.

Many counts were recorded for this clonotype. The chain combines TRBV27 with TRBJ1-2, with no clear D. Germline lookup yields CDR1 MNHEY and CDR2 SMNVEV (reference sequence). V gave up 8 bases and J gave up 4 bases, with 8 bases separating them. The CDR3 contains 11 residues. CDR3 DNA sequence: TGTGCCAGCGCCCCCGGCTATGGCTACACCTTC. This translates into CASAPGYGYTF.

This clonotype was observed at least ten times. This chain uses TRBV20-1 with TRBJ2-5; D is ambiguous. V was trimmed by 1 base and J by 4 bases, leaving 13 bases between them. This CDR3 region has 14 residues. Germline V gene sequence: CDR1 DFQATT, CDR2 SNEGSKA (reference sequence). CDR3 loop: CSARGLGMGETQYF. Here the CDR3 DNA reads TGCAGTGCTAGAGGGTTAGGGATGGGAGAGACCCAGTACTTC.

There are many counts of this clonotype. The chain couples TRBV12-3 or TRBV12-4 to TRBJ2-5; TRBD2 agrees at 7 bases. This CDR3 contains 16 residues. J gave up 5 bases and V 5 bases, and 14 bases lay outside the gene matches. CDR3 sequence: CASSPHSGWGLETQYF. The CDR3 DNA follows: TGTGCCAGCAGTCCACATAGCGGGTGGGGATTGGAGACCCAGTACTTC.

To note about this clonotype: This may come from a read error, since a much larger clone is one base off. V gene TRBV7-3 combines with J gene TRBJ1-1, with a weak D call TRBD1 (6 bases). The germline CDR1 and CDR2 sequences are SGHTA and FQGTGA. The CDR3 is made up of 12 amino acids. CDR3 protein: CASGGGGSEDFF. CDR3 DNA sequence: TGTGCCAGCGGCGGAGGGGGAAGTGAAGATTTCTTT.

The chain is built from TRBV24-1 and TRBJ2-2, with 9 bases that match TRBD1. Trimming removed 9 bases from V and 4 bases from J; junction bases left unmatched: 11. Germline V gene lookup returns CDR1 KGHDR and CDR2 SFDVKD. CDR3 length equals 16 residues. CDR3 DNA: TGTGCCACCGAAGCCCCCGGACAGGGGAGCACCGGGGAGCTGTTTTTT. Protein sequence: CATEAPGQGSTGELFF.

This clonotype was counted many times. The gene calls are TRBV14 and TRBJ2-4; D not resolved. V dropped 4 bases and J dropped 9 bases, with 10 bases sitting between them. Germline V gene lookup returns CDR1 SGHDN and CDR2 FVKESK. The CDR3 totals 12 residues. CDR3 bases: TGTGCCAGCAGCCTGGGATGGGGCATTCAGTACTTC. This codes for CASSLGWGIQYF.

This clonotype was seen repeatedly, ten times or more. The chain is built from TRBV9 and TRBJ2-1, with D possibly matching TRBD2 (6 bases). Germline V gene data show CDR1 as SGDLS and CDR2 as YYNGEE. The CDR3 spans 15 residues. The V end lost 6 bases, the J end lost 1 base, and 14 bases lay between the germline ends. CDR3 residues: CASNQPGTSYNEQFF. DNA for the CDR3: TGTGCCAGCAACCAGCCCGGGACTTCCTACAATGAGCAGTTCTTC.

V and J are TRBV5-1 and TRBJ2-1, with TRBD2 identical over 8 bases. CDR3 size: 16 residues. CDR1 SGHRS and CDR2 YFSETQ come from the germline V gene. V trimming: 2 bases; J trimming: 3 bases; junction bases outside the gene matches: 7. The CDR3 sequence is CASSLLPGGFYNEQFF. The DNA of the CDR3 is TGCGCCAGCAGCTTACTTCCGGGGGGGTTCTACAATGAGCAGTTCTTC.

This clonotype was detected ten times or more. The rearrangement uses TRBV10-3 and TRBJ2-1, with 11 bases identical to TRBD2. Germline V gives CDR1 ENHRY, CDR2 SYGVKD. The CDR3 has 15 amino acids. V was clipped by 1 base and J by 7 bases; unmatched bases: 3. The CDR3 sequence is CAISELLAGENEQFF. DNA of the CDR3: TGTGCCATCAGTGAGTTACTAGCGGGAGAGAATGAGCAGTTCTTC.